The 5 T cell receptor beta chains reported below all come from one sample, sequenced in a study of Ad26.COV2.S vaccination and SARS-CoV-2 variants. The treatment was: around 19 received Ad26.COV2.S at low or high dose, single or two shots; about 5 received placebo; per-sample allocation not given. It was on day 63 after the first vaccine or placebo injection that samples were taken. The method was immunoSEQ multiplex PCR; TCRdb's version includes in-frame clones alone and lacks a portion of them. This table has roughly 400,000 clones, roughly 90% appearing once. This specimen consisted of peripheral blood, obtained in a trial of Ad26.COV2.S vaccine versus placebo. These receptors were taken from a person between 18 and 60 years old who received the Ad26.COV2.S COVID-19 vaccine or a placebo.

The chain carries TRBV7-9 and TRBJ2-2; D ambiguous. The germline V and J ends were trimmed by 10 bases and 1 base, with 16 bases remaining between them. The CDR3 contains 15 residues. Germline CDR1 is SEHNR and CDR2 is FQNEAQ (reference sequence). The CDR3 here is CATLLSEMNTGELFF. CDR3 DNA sequence: TGTGCCACCCTACTCTCAGAAATGAACACCGGGGAGCTGTTTTTT.

Note on this clone: Possible read error: a much larger clone is one base away. This chain connects TRBV6-2 or TRBV6-3 to TRBJ2-1; tentatively, D is TRBD1 (6 bases). V lost 6 bases and J lost 4, with 10 bases in between. Germline values: CDR1 MNHEY, CDR2 SVGEGT. CDR3 length: 13 amino acids. CDR3 sequence (DNA): TGTGCCAGCAGCCTTGGACAGTACAATGAGCAGTTCTTC. Residues: CASSLGQYNEQFF.

V gene TRBV11-2 combines with J gene TRBJ1-3, with D unresolved. This CDR3 contains 14 residues. V shed 5 bases and J shed 2 bases, with 10 bases lying between them. Germline lookup yields CDR1 SGHAT and CDR2 FQNNGV. Here the CDR3 DNA reads TGTGCCAGCAGCATCGTGGAGCCTGGAAACACCATATATTTT. This translates into CASSIVEPGNTIYF.

The chain combines TRBV10-2 with TRBJ2-5; 9 bases align to TRBD2. Germline V lookup: CDR1 WSHSY, CDR2 SAAADI. The CDR3 length is 16 residues. V shed 3 bases, J shed 6 bases, and the junction held 11 bases outside the gene matches. As DNA, the CDR3 is TGCGCCAGCAGTGAACGTCTGGGCGGGGGGGCCAAGACCCAGTACTTC. Its protein product is CASSERLGGGAKTQYF.

V is TRBV7-9 and J is TRBJ1-2, with unresolved D. Per the germline V gene, CDR1 is SEHNR and CDR2 is FQNEAQ (reference sequence). V dropped 5 bases and J dropped 7 bases, with 17 bases sitting between them. The CDR3 covers 14 residues. The CDR3 coding sequence is TGTGCCAGCAGCGAACGGCAGGACCGGGGTGGCTACACCTTC. Its protein product is CASSERQDRGGYTF.